The T cell receptor beta chain under discussion was sequenced for a study of blood T cell repertoires in COVID-19. Study summary: Samples of COVID-19 (acute and convalescent) were obtained from the United States, Italy and Spain. PBMCs, B-cell-depleted T cells, or T cells provided the cDNA or gDNA that made up the material.

As processed by the authors: The assay estimated nucleated cells by amplifying reference gene primers. Repertoires were generated with immunoSEQ multiplex PCR, while TCRdb's copy carries only in-frame clones and drops some. Clone size and the V and J calls come from that table; the DNA yielded D and trimming. Seen here are approximately 210,000 clones, 70% to 90% observed once, and the top ten hold 4.5% to 5.5%. Trimming removed 4 bases from V and 3 bases from J; junction bases left unmatched: 5. CDR1 SGHVS and CDR2 FQNEAQ come from the germline V gene. The CDR3 has 17 amino acids. Sequences were obtained from peripheral blood. V usage is TRBV7-8 and J usage is TRBJ2-3; the match to TRBD2 covers 15 bases. The sequence derives from a woman in her thirties or forties with acute or convalescent COVID-19. The CDR3 DNA reads as TGTGCCAGCAGCTCCCGGACTAGCGGGGGGGTAACAGATACGCAGTATTTT. It encodes CASSSRTSGGVTDTQYF. The full variable domain, rest sourced from reference TRBV7-8 and TRBJ2-3, is GAGVSQSPRYKVAKRGQDVALRCDPISGHVSLFWYQQALGQGPEFLTYFQNEAQLDKSGLPSDRFFAERPEGSVSTLKIQRTQQEDSAVYLCASSSRTSGGVTDTQYFGPGTRLTVL.